A single T cell receptor beta chain is shown here with its context. Which antigen it targets is not known. Base qualities are missing; no much larger clone stands one base away. The trim is 3 bases for V and 6 bases for J, with a gap of 11 bases between the germline ends. The CDR3 covers 13 residues, taking in both the cysteine and the phenylalanine. Only the CDR3 portion is preserved as DNA: 39 bases, with reading frame beginning at the first base. Every donor in the study was a healthy Caucasian. The twin cohort consisted of three pairs of female monozygotic twins, all aged roughly 18 to 29 years. The RNA used for TCR libraries was isolated from peripheral blood mononuclear cells. The sample originates from a study of identical twins listed by TCRdb under 2016. Background on the whole study: To test whether fetal clonotypes persist, this study deep-sequenced TCR alpha and beta repertoires from monozygotic twins, from unrelated adults of various ages, and from cord blood. Replicate twin experiments were performed at different times using different library preparation protocols to rule out contamination. General study outcomes and caveats: Zero-insertion analyses could be partly confounded by invariant T cells such as MAIT and iNKT, though diverse VJ usage argued against such confounding for most clonotypes. Recombination models systematically underestimated out-of-frame TCR alpha sharing in monozygotic twins but agreed with sharing between unrelated individuals. Fewer insertions were carried by abundant cord blood beta clonotypes, a similar but weaker trend appeared in young adult naive repertoires, and no such trend appeared in memory repertoires. Excess twin sharing in beta out-of-frame sequences was weaker because fewer shared sequences lowered the signal-to-noise ratio. Because the same donors could not be followed over many years, the conclusions depended on cross-sectional statistical analysis. Compared with coincidental sharing between unrelated individuals, an excess of low generation-probability sequences was observed among out-of-frame TCR alpha sequences shared between twins.

Receptor libraries were prepared by 5' RACE. The run used an Illumina HiSeq 2000. Template switching added a universal primer binding site, and the final cDNA carried a unique molecular identifier that allowed TCR cDNA molecules to be counted accurately. Specific primers in the conserved constant-segment region were used to synthesize first-strand cDNA for TCR alpha and beta chains. To control for contamination, each cDNA library was double barcoded with a SMART-Mk sample barcode plus Illumina barcodes. Two successive PCR steps introduced TruSeq adapter sequences along with Illumina sample barcodes. Sequencing of the TCR alpha and beta cDNA libraries was done on the Illumina HiSeq platform using custom primers. Per the source publication's procedure: Raw reads were processed with MiGEC to extract unique molecular identifiers, and MiXCR was used to determine CDR3 positions. Recombination models were inferred per individual with the repgenHMM and IGoR tools using an EM algorithm. Shared clonotypes were analyzed with the tcR package in R, and sharing was normalized by the product of cloneset sizes. To study raw recombination without the effects of thymic and clonal selection, out-of-frame nonproductive sequences were analyzed. Clones were called with MiXCR by TCRdb after fastp trimmed the public reads at Q25, and only in-frame beta chains were retained. Identical CDR3 proteins give one entry, which carries the most common genes and DNA. It is TCRdb's table, rather than the study itself, that gives the V and J calls and clone size. This sample holds 700,000 or so distinct CDR3 sequences; about 20% were observed only once. The ten biggest clones cover more than 4% of the sample.

This sample was shared with a second study, whose subject was T cells expressing NK-cell markers. As noted in the second study: TCR beta-chain repertoires were profiled in sorted CD3+CD56+NKG2C+, CD3+CD56+NKG2C- and CD3+CD56-NKG2C+ T-cell subsets from about 8 donors. Of the eight sequenced donors, seven were found to be HCMV-seropositive and one was found to be HCMV-seronegative. To restrict sorting to alphabetaTCR-expressing T cells, an anti-gammadeltaTCR antibody was added in several experiments. In roughly six donors, the dominant CD3+CD56+NKG2C+ clonotypes were among the top 10 CD8+ clonotypes and accounted for 1.0-7.0% of CD8+ T cells. Those dominant clonotypes were again the most abundant among CD3+CD56-NKG2C+ cells in a handful of donors, at roughly 25-65%. Whether the expanded NKG2C-expressing T cell clones were specific for HCMV antigens was left unclear. The eight sequenced donors were randomly selected healthy volunteers, three men and five women. A commercial ELISA kit detecting HCMV-specific IgG in serum was used to determine HCMV serostatus. Bulk peripheral blood T-cell repertoires were additionally sequenced from unsorted PBMC for about 6 donors. Reads were demultiplexed and grouped by UMI with MIGEC, and clonotypes were assembled and quantified with MiTCR. To exclude erroneous sequences, only TCR cDNA sequences supported by at least two reads were retained. Downstream repertoire analysis used the tcR package, and clonotypes were matched across fractions by CDR3 nucleotide sequence plus V segment. Antigen specificity was annotated against VDJdb with VDJmatch, allowing one amino acid substitution in CDR3.

This chain is built from TRBV12-3 or TRBV12-4 and TRBJ1-2; the D gene lacks a confident call. Sequenced: PBMCs. This sequence was found in a woman younger than 35 in good health. At the DNA level, the sequence is TGTGCCAGCAGTTTTAGGGTAATCGATGGCTACACCTTC. Translated, this is CASSFRVIDGYTF.